The source of this T cell receptor (beta chain) is a study of shared clonotypes between healthy human individuals. As to this clone: Its cognate antigen is unknown.

The donors, all of them Caucasian adults, lived in Nashville, Tennessee. For every subset, genomic DNA was evenly distributed across several immunoSEQ plates. Some clones are missing from TCRdb's copy, which holds only in-frame ones; the method was immunoSEQ multiplex PCR. The data contain a few hundred thousand clones, roughly four fifths of them singletons. Study-wide points: Represented diversity (both genetic and exposure-history) was limited by the small number of donors.

Germline V gene data show CDR1 as SGHRS and CDR2 as YFSETQ. The CDR3 contains 16 residues. J gave up 4 bases and V 4 bases, and 12 bases lay outside the gene matches. The gene calls are TRBV5-1 and TRBJ2-3; 7 bases agree with TRBD2. This receptor was identified in a woman aged 40 to 55 in good health. Some clones in this sample may be carry-over from other donors' samples. The sample comprised PBMCs. The CDR3: CASSRTGGIDADTQYF. Written as DNA, the CDR3 is TGCGCCAGCAGCCGGACCGGGGGGATAGACGCAGATACGCAGTATTTT. Looking up the rest from reference TRBV5-1 and TRBJ2-3 gives the full variable domain: KAGVTQTPRYLIKTRGQQVTLSCSPISGHRSVSWYQQTPGQGLQFLFEYFSETQRNKGNFPGRFSGRQFSNSRSEMNVSTLELGDSALYLCASSRTGGIDADTQYFGPGTRLTVL.